A selection of T cell receptor beta chains follows, all from one sample in a study of regulatory T cells in long-lasting Graves disease. A single record per CDR3 protein comes from TCRdb applying MiXCR to the multiplex PCR reads. The sample lists some 410,000 distinct CDR3 sequences; less than 20% were seen once. This sample also belongs to another study, concerning T cells in Graves' hyperthyroidism and ophthalmopathy.

The sample consisted of peripheral blood mononuclear cells (PBMCs), taken at new diagnosis, from a patient treated with antithyroid drugs. These receptor sequences come from a woman aged 25 to 39 with Graves disease. Both conserved end residues are part of each CDR3. A D gene is named only where the DNA matches it firmly. Clone size is given for some rows only: seen once, a few or many times, or a class if the clone is expanded.

>TRBV9|.|.|TRBJ2-2
TGTGCCAGCAACGGGGGGCGGAACGGGGAGCTGTTTTTT
CASNGGRNGELFF
>TRBV7-9|few|.|TRBJ2-4
TGTGCCAGCAGCTTAGCGGGCCAGGGGTTTGCCAAAAACATTCAGTACTTC
CASSLAGQGFAKNIQYF
>TRBV28|many|.|TRBJ1-2
TGTGCCAGCAGTTTTGGGTACGCAGGGGTAAACTATGGCTACACCTTC
CASSFGYAGVNYGYTF
>TRBV30|few|TRBD2|TRBJ2-3
TGTGCCTGGAGTACTAGCGGGAGAAGCACAGATACGCAGTATTTT
CAWSTSGRSTDTQYF
>TRBV6-1|many|.|TRBJ2-3
TGTGCCAGCTCTGGCGATACGCAGTATTTT
CASSGDTQYF
>TRBV28|many|.|TRBJ1-6
TGTGCCAGCAGTTTAACCAGAAAGGGGTATTCACCCCTCCACTTT
CASSLTRKGYSPLHF
>TRBV11-2|many|.|TRBJ1-1
TGTGCCAGCAGCCTTTCGACAGAAATGAACACTGAAGCTTTCTTT
CASSLSTEMNTEAFF
>TRBV19|few|TRBD2|TRBJ2-5
TGTGCCAGTACCAAAGGGACTACGGGAGAGACCCAGTACTTC
CASTKGTTGETQYF
>TRBV24-1|many|TRBD1|TRBJ2-5
TGTGCCACCAGTGATCCGTGGACAGGGGCCGAGACCCAGTACTTC
CATSDPWTGAETQYF
>TRBV6-2/TRBV6-3|few|.|TRBJ1-5
TGTGCCAGCAGTACTCCGATTGGGGGCAATCAGCCCCAGCATTTT
CASSTPIGGNQPQHF
>TRBV20-1|.|TRBD2|TRBJ2-3
TGCAGTGCTGTCATGGTACGGGGGGGCACAGATACGCAGTATTTT
CSAVMVRGGTDTQYF
>TRBV9|.|TRBD2|TRBJ2-7
TGTGCCAGCAGCGCCCTTCCGGGAGGGAACGAGCAGTACTTC
CASSALPGGNEQYF
>TRBV29-1|many|.|TRBJ2-1
TGCAGCGTTGAAGATCAAACCCTTGGCAATGAGCAGTTCTTC
CSVEDQTLGNEQFF
>TRBV11-3|many|.|TRBJ2-7
TGTGCCAGCAGCACATATCGGGGAGACGAGCAGTACTTC
CASSTYRGDEQYF
>TRBV3-1|many|.|TRBJ1-1
TGTGCCAGCAGCCAAACGACAGGGAACACTGAAGCTTTCTTT
CASSQTTGNTEAFF
>TRBV27|.|TRBD2|TRBJ2-1
TGTGCCAGCAGTCTCAATCCCCAACTTAGCGGGAGGCTACTTAGCTCCTACAATGAGCAGTTCTTC
CASSLNPQLSGRLLSSYNEQFF
>TRBV12-3/TRBV12-4|many|.|TRBJ1-4
TGTGCCAGCAGTTTATGGGGGGGAAATGAAAAACTGTTTTTT
CASSLWGGNEKLFF
>TRBV7-9|many|.|TRBJ1-6
TGTGCCAGCACCATGGAGGTCCTAGGGTCACCCCTCCACTTT
CASTMEVLGSPLHF
>TRBV20-1|few|TRBD2|TRBJ2-3
TGCAGTGCTTCTCGGGACTATCGCACAGATACGCAGTATTTT
CSASRDYRTDTQYF
>TRBV15|many|TRBD1|TRBJ1-1
TGTGCCACCAGCGGCCGGGACAGGGCACACCCTGAAGCTTTCTTT
CATSGRDRAHPEAFF
>TRBV18|many|.|TRBJ2-1
TGTGCCAGCTCACCACCCGGGCTGGGCGGGTACAATAGTGAGCAGTTCTTC
CASSPPGLGGYNSEQFF
>TRBV4-1|.|.|TRBJ1-5
TGCGCCAGCAGCCAAGTAGCGTCGATACAGCCCCAGCATTTT
CASSQVASIQPQHF
>TRBV11-2|many|.|TRBJ2-7
TGTGCCAGCAGCTTCTCAGGGGCGAAGGGCTACGAGCAGTACTTC
CASSFSGAKGYEQYF
>TRBV28|many|.|TRBJ1-2
TGTGCCAGCAGTTTAAAGGTCCAGAACTATGGCTACACCTTC
CASSLKVQNYGYTF
>TRBV5-1|many|TRBD2|TRBJ2-1
TGCGCCAGCAGCATGACTGTGGGACTAGCCGGGAGCAATGAGCAGTTCTTC
CASSMTVGLAGSNEQFF
>TRBV6-5|few|.|TRBJ1-3
TGTGCCAGCAGTTACCGGGACGGTGGAAACACCATATATTTT
CASSYRDGGNTIYF
>TRBV10-3|few|TRBD1|TRBJ2-2
TGTGCCACCGGGACAGCACCAACCGGGGAGCTGTTTTTT
CATGTAPTGELFF
>TRBV20-1|many|TRBD1|TRBJ2-7
TGCAGTGCTAGAGATTGGAGCAGGGGGAGCTCCTACGAGCAGTACTTC
CSARDWSRGSSYEQYF
>TRBV2|.|TRBD1|TRBJ2-7
TGTGCCAGCAGTCCTCGAGACAGGGACCCCTCCGAGCAGTACTTC
CASSPRDRDPSEQYF
>TRBV19|few|TRBD2|TRBJ2-1
TGTGCCAGTAGTCCGTACCCCAGACTAGCGGGATACAATGAGCAGTTCTTC
CASSPYPRLAGYNEQFF
>TRBV20-1|.|TRBD1|TRBJ1-5
TGCAGTGCTAGAGGGGGGCAGGGGACAGGGACCTATAGCAATCAGCCCCAGCATTTT
CSARGGQGTGTYSNQPQHF
>TRBV11-2|few|TRBD2|TRBJ2-1
TGTGCCAGCAGCTGGGTGCGGGAGAAAAATGAGCAGTTCTTC
CASSWVREKNEQFF
>TRBV5-6|few|.|TRBJ1-5
TGTGCCAGCAGCGCCACCCCCAGCAACAATCAGCCCCAGCATTTT
CASSATPSNNQPQHF
>TRBV5-1|few|.|TRBJ1-5
TGCGCCAGCAGGATTAGCAATCAGCCCCAGCATTTT
CASRISNQPQHF
>TRBV6-1|.|.|TRBJ2-3
TGTGCCAGCAGAAGGGACCCAATGTCCGATACGCAGTATTTT
CASRRDPMSDTQYF
>TRBV10-3|many|TRBD2|TRBJ2-3
TGTGCCATCAGGGATAGCAGCGGGAGGAACACAGATACGCAGTATTTT
CAIRDSSGRNTDTQYF
>TRBV6-1|many|.|TRBJ1-4
TGTGCCAGCAGACTTAACAGAGCTAGGAATGAAAAACTGTTTTTT
CASRLNRARNEKLFF
>TRBV29-1|many|.|TRBJ2-3
TGCAGCGGAGCTCTAGCTCGGGATACGCAGTATTTT
CSGALARDTQYF
>TRBV7-2|.|.|TRBJ2-7
TGTGCCAGCAGCTTAGGCAACCGATTGATCTACGAGCCGTACTTC
CASSLGNRLIYEPYF
>TRBV27|many|.|TRBJ2-7
TGTGCCAGCAGTGACAACTACGAGCAGTACTTC
CASSDNYEQYF
>TRBV4-3|many|.|TRBJ2-5
TGCGCCAGCAGCCAAGCCCTCCAAGGGGCGAGGGAGACCCAGTACTTC
CASSQALQGARETQYF
>TRBV12-3/TRBV12-4|few|.|TRBJ1-1
TGTGCCAGCAGTTTATTCCCGAACACTGAAGCTTTCTTT
CASSLFPNTEAFF
>TRBV29-1|few|.|TRBJ2-3
TGCAGCGTTTCCGTAGGGTTACCAGATACGCAGTATTTT
CSVSVGLPDTQYF
>TRBV10-2|few|.|TRBJ2-3
TGCGCCAGCAGTGAAGAGCTTGGGCAGTACACAGATACGCAGTATTTT
CASSEELGQYTDTQYF
>TRBV12-3/TRBV12-4|many|.|TRBJ2-5
TGTGCCAGCAGTTTTCCGGGGGCCCAAGAGACCCAGTACTTC
CASSFPGAQETQYF
>TRBV20-1|many|.|TRBJ2-1
TGCAGTGCTAGAGGGGCCTCGGCGGGAATGGACAATGAGCAGTTCTTC
CSARGASAGMDNEQFF
>TRBV5-1|.|.|TRBJ2-2
TGCGCCAGCAGCTTGGGGGGGGTCGACACCGGGGAGCTGTTTTTT
CASSLGGVDTGELFF
>TRBV11-2|many|.|TRBJ2-7
TGTGCCAGCAGCTTATACAGGCAGAGCTCCTACGAGCAGTACTTC
CASSLYRQSSYEQYF
>TRBV5-1|.|TRBD1|TRBJ2-5
TGCGCCAGCGCTCTCTCCGGGACAGGGTTCCAAGAGACCCAGTACTTC
CASALSGTGFQETQYF
>TRBV27|many|.|TRBJ2-7
TGTGCCAGCAGGCCTAACCCGTACGAGCAGTACTTC
CASRPNPYEQYF
>TRBV12-3/TRBV12-4|.|.|TRBJ2-5
TGTGCCAGCAGTTTAGCAGGGAGGCCGGAGACCCAGTACTTC
CASSLAGRPETQYF
>TRBV4-1|.|.|TRBJ2-3
TGCGCCAGCAGCCAAGAGCCGGGAGCCCCGGTAGATACGCAGTATTTT
CASSQEPGAPVDTQYF
>TRBV28|many|TRBD1|TRBJ2-1
TGTGCCAGCAGTACCCCCTTGGGACAGGCATACTACAATGAGCAGTTCTTC
CASSTPLGQAYYNEQFF
>TRBV9|.|.|TRBJ2-2
TGTGCCAGCAGCGTAGTTTCCGGGGAGCTGTTTTTT
CASSVVSGELFF
>TRBV2|many|.|TRBJ2-3
TGTGCCAGCACGGAGCTCTCGCCAGATACGCAGTATTTT
CASTELSPDTQYF